A selection of T cell receptor beta chains follows, all from one sample in a study of blood T cell repertoires in COVID-19. The method was immunoSEQ multiplex PCR; TCRdb's version includes in-frame clones alone and lacks a portion of them. The table shows over 300,000 clones, with about 89% occurring only once. What was sequenced was peripheral blood. The receptors here all came from a man between 18 and 35 years old who had recovered from COVID-19. Each CDR3 is given with its conserved first and last residue. A D gene is named only where the DNA matches it firmly. Clone size, where shown, is once, few, many, or a class for clones that have expanded.

>TRBJ2-5|TRBD2|TRBV7-6|.
CASRWGGLETQYF
TGTGCCAGCAGATGGGGGGGTCTGGAGACCCAGTACTTC
>TRBJ2-1|TRBD2|TRBV5-1|once
CASSVSTSGSVVEQFF
TGCGCCAGCAGCGTGTCCACTAGCGGGAGTGTCGTTGAGCAGTTCTTC
>TRBJ1-2|.|TRBV7-2|.
CASSLQEGYDGYTF
TGTGCCAGCAGCTTACAGGAGGGGTACGATGGCTACACCTTC
>TRBJ2-7|TRBD1|TRBV5-1|.
CASSEGTALGYEQYF
TGCGCCAGCAGCGAAGGGACAGCCTTAGGGTACGAGCAGTACTTC
>TRBJ1-4|TRBD1|TRBV19|.
CASSSYPTGTGNEKLFF
TGTGCCAGTAGTTCCTACCCCACCGGGACAGGAAATGAAAAACTGTTTTTT
>TRBJ2-7|.|TRBV20-1|.
CSASNQGSPIYEQYF
TGCAGTGCTAGTAACCAGGGTTCCCCCATCTACGAGCAGTACTTC
>TRBJ1-4|TRBD1|TRBV10-3|.
CAIADRAGSEKLFF
TGTGCCATAGCTGACAGGGCCGGTAGTGAAAAACTGTTTTTT
>TRBJ1-1|TRBD1|TRBV18|.
CASSPTLLSLSGTGEMNTEAFF
TGTGCCAGCTCACCAACGTTACTCTCCTTATCCGGGACAGGGGAAATGAACACTGAAGCTTTCTTT
>TRBJ2-1|.|TRBV5-1|.
CASSPDKLYNEQFF
TGCGCCAGCAGCCCGGACAAGCTGTACAATGAGCAGTTCTTC
>TRBJ2-1|.|TRBV12-3/TRBV12-4|.
CASSYFGTGQFF
TGTGCCAGCAGTTACTTCGGTACAGGGCAGTTCTTC
>TRBJ1-1|TRBD1|TRBV5-1|.
CASSSSQGELAFF
TGCGCCAGCAGCTCCTCTCAGGGGGAGCTGGCTTTCTTT
>TRBJ2-1|.|TRBV19|.
CASSMTARDEQFF
TGTGCCAGTAGTATGACGGCTAGAGATGAGCAGTTCTTC
>TRBJ1-4|.|TRBV10-2|.
CASSDRNEKLFF
TGCGCCAGCAGTGATCGTAATGAAAAACTGTTTTTT
>TRBJ2-1|.|TRBV11-3|.
CASSLAGYNEQFF
TGTGCCAGCAGCTTAGCAGGGTACAATGAGCAGTTCTTC
>TRBJ1-5|.|TRBV2|once
CASSDLWGDQPQHF
TGTGCCAGCAGTGATCTTTGGGGGGATCAGCCCCAGCATTTT
>TRBJ1-5|.|TRBV5-5|.
CASSLMYSNQPQHF
TGTGCCAGCAGCTTGATGTATAGCAATCAGCCCCAGCATTTT
>TRBJ1-2|.|TRBV6-6|.
CASSYPQGRDYGYTF
TGTGCCAGCAGTTACCCACAGGGAAGAGACTATGGCTACACCTTC